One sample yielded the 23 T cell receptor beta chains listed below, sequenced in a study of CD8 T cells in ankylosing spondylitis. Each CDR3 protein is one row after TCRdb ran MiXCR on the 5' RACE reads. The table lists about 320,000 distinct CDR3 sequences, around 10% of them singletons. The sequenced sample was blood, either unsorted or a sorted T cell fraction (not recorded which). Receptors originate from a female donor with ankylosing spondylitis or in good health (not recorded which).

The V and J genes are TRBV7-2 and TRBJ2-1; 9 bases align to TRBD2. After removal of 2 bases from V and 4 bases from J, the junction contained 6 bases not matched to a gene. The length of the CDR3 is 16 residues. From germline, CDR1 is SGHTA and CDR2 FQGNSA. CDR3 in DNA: TGTGCCAGCAGCTTATTTGCGGGGGGGGTATACAATGAGCAGTTCTTC. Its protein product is CASSLFAGGVYNEQFF.

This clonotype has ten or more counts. In DNA, the CDR3 is TGTGCCAGCAGCTGGCAAAATAGCAATCAGCCCCAGCATTTT. Its protein product is CASSWQNSNQPQHF. V usage is TRBV7-2 and J usage is TRBJ1-5; D gene ambiguous. The CDR3 length is 14 residues. The germline CDR1 and CDR2 sequences are SGHTA and FQGNSA. Deletions cut 4 bases from V and 0 bases from J, with 7 bases between.

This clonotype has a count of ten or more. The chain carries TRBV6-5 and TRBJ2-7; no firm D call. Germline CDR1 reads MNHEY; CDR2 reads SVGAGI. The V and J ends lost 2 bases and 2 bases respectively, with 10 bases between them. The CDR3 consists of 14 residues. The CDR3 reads CASSYTPAPYEQYF. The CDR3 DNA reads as TGTGCCAGCAGTTACACACCGGCTCCCTACGAGCAGTACTTC.

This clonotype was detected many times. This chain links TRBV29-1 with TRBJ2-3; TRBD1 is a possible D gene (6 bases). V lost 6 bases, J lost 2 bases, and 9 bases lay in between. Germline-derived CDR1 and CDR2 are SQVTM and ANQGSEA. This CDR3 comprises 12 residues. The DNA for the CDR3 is TGCAGCGTAGACAGGTCCACAGATACGCAGTATTTT. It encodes CSVDRSTDTQYF.

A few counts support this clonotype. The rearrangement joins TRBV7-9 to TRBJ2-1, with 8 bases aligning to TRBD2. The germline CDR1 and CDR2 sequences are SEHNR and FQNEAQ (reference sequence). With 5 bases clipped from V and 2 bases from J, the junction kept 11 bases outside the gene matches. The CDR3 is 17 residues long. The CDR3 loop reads CASSPSLRGGTYNEQFF. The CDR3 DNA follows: TGTGCCAGCAGCCCCAGTCTCCGGGGGGGTACCTACAATGAGCAGTTCTTC.

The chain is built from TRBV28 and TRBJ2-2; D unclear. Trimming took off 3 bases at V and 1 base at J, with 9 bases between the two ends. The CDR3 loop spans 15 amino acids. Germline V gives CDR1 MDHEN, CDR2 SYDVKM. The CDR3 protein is CASSFGLGNTGELFF. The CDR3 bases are TGTGCCAGCAGTTTCGGATTAGGGAACACCGGGGAGCTGTTTTTT. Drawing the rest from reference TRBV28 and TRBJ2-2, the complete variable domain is DVKVTQSSRYLVKRTGEKVFLECVQDMDHENMFWYRQDPGLGLRLIYFSYDVKMKEKGDIPEGYSVSREKKERFSLILESASTNQTSMYLCASSFGLGNTGELFFGEGSRLTVL.

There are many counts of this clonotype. The CDR3 DNA follows: TGTGCCAGCTCAAGTACAGGATTGTACGAGCAGTACTTC. Translation gives CASSSTGLYEQYF. The chain joins TRBV18 to TRBJ2-7; weak D call: TRBD1 (5 bases). Deletions cut 5 bases from V and 4 bases from J, with 12 bases between. Per the germline V gene, CDR1 is KGHSH and CDR2 is LQKENI. There are 13 residues in the CDR3.

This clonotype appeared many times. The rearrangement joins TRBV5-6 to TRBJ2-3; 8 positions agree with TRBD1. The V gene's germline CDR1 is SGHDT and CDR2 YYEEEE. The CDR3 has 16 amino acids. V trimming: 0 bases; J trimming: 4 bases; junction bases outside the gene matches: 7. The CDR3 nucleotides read TGTGCCAGCAGCTTGGTTTCAGGGGGCGTCGCAGATACGCAGTATTTT. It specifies CASSLVSGGVADTQYF.

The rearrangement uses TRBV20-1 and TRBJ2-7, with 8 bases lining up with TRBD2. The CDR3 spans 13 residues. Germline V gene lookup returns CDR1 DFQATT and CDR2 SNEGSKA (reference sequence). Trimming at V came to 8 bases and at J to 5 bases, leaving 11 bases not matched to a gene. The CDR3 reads CSPSSGSLNEQYF. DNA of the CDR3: TGCAGTCCTTCGAGCGGGAGTCTGAACGAGCAGTACTTC.

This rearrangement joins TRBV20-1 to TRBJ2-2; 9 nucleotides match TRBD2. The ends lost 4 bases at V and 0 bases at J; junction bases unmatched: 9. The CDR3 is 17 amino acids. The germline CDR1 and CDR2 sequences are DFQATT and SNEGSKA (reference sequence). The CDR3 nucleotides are TGCAGTGCTAAAGGTAGCGGGGGACTCTCGAACACCGGGGAGCTGTTTTTT. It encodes CSAKGSGGLSNTGELFF.

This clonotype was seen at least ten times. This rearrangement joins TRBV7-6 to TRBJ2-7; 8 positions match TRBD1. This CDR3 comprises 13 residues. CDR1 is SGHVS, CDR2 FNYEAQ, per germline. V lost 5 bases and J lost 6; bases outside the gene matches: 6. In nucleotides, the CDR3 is TGTGCCAGCAGCAATAAACAGGGGGGCGAGCAGTACTTC. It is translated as CASSNKQGGEQYF.

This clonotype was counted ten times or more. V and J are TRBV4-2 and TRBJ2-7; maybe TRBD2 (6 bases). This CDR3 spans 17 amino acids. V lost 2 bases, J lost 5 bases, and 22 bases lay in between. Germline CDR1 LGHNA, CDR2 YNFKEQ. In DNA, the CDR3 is TGTGCCAGCAGCCAACGGAATCCCCTGGTGCGCGGGGACGAGCAGTACTTC. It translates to CASSQRNPLVRGDEQYF.

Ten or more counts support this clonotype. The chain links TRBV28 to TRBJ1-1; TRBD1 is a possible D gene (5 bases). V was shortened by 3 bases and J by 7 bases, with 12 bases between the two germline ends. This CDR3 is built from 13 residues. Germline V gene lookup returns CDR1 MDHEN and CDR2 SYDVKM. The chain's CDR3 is CASSFPRGDEAFF. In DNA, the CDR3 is TGTGCCAGCAGTTTTCCCCGGGGGGATGAAGCTTTCTTT.

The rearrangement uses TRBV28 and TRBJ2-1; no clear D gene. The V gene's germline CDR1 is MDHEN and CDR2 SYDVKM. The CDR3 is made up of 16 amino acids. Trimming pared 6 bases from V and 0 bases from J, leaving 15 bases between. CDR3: CASSYGADSSYNEQFF. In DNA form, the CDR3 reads TGTGCCAGCAGCTACGGCGCGGATAGCTCCTACAATGAGCAGTTCTTC.

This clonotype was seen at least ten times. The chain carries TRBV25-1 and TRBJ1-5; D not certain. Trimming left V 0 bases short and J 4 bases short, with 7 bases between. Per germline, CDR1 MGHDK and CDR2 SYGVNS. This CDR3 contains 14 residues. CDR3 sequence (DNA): TGTGCCAGCAGTGAATACGGGGATAATCAGCCCCAGCATTTT. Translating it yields CASSEYGDNQPQHF.

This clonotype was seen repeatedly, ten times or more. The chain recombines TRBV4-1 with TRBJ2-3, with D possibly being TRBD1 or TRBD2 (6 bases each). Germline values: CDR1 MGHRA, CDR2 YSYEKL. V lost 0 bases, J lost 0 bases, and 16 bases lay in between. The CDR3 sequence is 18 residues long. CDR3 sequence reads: CASSQDKGGQSSTDTQYF. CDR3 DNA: TGCGCCAGCAGCCAAGATAAGGGGGGACAATCTAGCACAGATACGCAGTATTTT.

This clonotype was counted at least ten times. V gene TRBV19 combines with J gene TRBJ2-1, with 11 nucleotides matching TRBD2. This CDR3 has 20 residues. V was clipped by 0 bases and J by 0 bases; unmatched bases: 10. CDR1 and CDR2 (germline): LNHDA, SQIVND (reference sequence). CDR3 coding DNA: TGTGCCAGTAGTATAGACTTCCCTAGCGGGAGGCAGCGCTCCTACAATGAGCAGTTCTTC. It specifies CASSIDFPSGRQRSYNEQFF.

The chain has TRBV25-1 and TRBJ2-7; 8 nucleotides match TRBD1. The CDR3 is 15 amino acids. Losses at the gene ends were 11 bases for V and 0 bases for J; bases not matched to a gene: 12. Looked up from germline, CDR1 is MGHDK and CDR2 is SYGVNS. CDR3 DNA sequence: TGTGCCGTCTCAGGGGGGACAGGCAGCTCCTACGAGCAGTACTTC. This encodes CAVSGGTGSSYEQYF.

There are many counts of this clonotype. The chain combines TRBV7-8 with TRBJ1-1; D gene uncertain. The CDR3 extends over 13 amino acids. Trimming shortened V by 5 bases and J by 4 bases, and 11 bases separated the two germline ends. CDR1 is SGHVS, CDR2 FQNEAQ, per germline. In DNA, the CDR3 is TGTGCCAGCAGCCAGCGGGTAGTCACTGAAGCTTTCTTT. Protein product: CASSQRVVTEAFF.

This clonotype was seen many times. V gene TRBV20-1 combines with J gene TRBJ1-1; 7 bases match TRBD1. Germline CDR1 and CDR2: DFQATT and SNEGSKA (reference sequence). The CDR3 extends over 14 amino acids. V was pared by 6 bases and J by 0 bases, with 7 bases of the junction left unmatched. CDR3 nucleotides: TGCAGTGCGTGGGACAGCCAGGTGAACACTGAAGCTTTCTTT. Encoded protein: CSAWDSQVNTEAFF.

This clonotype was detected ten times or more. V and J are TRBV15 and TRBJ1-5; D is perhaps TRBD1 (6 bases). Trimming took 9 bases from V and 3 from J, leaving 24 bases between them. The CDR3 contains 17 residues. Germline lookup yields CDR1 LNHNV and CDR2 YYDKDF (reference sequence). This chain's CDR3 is CATKPRALGGNNQPQHF. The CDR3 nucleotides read TGTGCCACAAAACCCCGTGCCCTCGGGGGCAACAATCAGCCCCAGCATTTT.

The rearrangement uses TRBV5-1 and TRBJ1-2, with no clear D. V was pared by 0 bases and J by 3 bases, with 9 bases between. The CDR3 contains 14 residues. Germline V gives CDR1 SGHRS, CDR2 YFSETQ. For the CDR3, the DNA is TGCGCCAGCAGCTTGGCCGCGGAGGACTATGGCTACACCTTC. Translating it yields CASSLAAEDYGYTF.

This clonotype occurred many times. The CDR3 bases are TGCAGTGCTCGTGGACTAGCGGGGGGGATCACCTACAATGAGCAGTTCTTC. This sequence encodes CSARGLAGGITYNEQFF. The chain joins TRBV20-1 to TRBJ2-1; TRBD2 aligns across 15 bases. Germline V gene sequence: CDR1 DFQATT, CDR2 SNEGSKA (reference sequence). This CDR3 region has 17 residues. V dropped 5 bases and J dropped 2; count of bases not matched to a gene: 7.